The clone carrying this T cell receptor (beta chain) was counted between two and nine times. Its antigen is undetermined. The data were obtained in a study of blood T cells in healthy people across ages. The wider study: Researchers report that template switching captured about one barcoded beta molecule per two T cells.

Donors were healthy Caucasian individuals from Russia aged about 6 to 90. A sample-barcoded 5' primer and a J-beta primer mix were used in a second PCR of roughly 7 to 12 cycles. MiXCR, applied by TCRdb to the 5' RACE reads, yields one record per CDR3 protein. The sample contains about 620,000 distinct CDR3 sequences, under 25% of which appear only once. Study results and caveats: CMV status of donors was not determined, possibly confounding expanded clonotype changes. Reliance upon unsorted PBMCs precluded definitive naive versus antigen-experienced comparison.

The sequenced material came from blood. The clonotype comes from a man between 70 and 80 years old in good health.

Here the CDR3 reads CASSLLAGMYNEQFF. In DNA form, the CDR3 reads TGTGCCAGCAGCTTACTAGCGGGGATGTACAATGAGCAGTTCTTC. The chain carries TRBV7-2 and TRBJ2-1, with 9 nucleotides matching TRBD2. This CDR3 has 15 residues. V was clipped by 2 bases and J by 4 bases; unmatched bases: 3. Germline V CDR1 and CDR2: SGHTA, FQGNSA.